These 28 T cell receptor beta chains originate from one sample sequenced in a study of early T cells in non-severe SARS-CoV-2 infection. One entry per CDR3 protein results from TCRdb running MiXCR on the 5' RACE reads. The profile shows some 82,000 distinct CDR3 sequences, 9% to 13% of them singletons. Sequenced input: whole blood. The origin of the receptors is an adult who was a healthcare worker with PCR-confirmed SARS-CoV-2 infection or an uninfected control (not recorded which).

A few counts support this clonotype. The chain joins TRBV11-2 to TRBJ2-1, with 7 bases lining up with TRBD2. This CDR3 spans 15 amino acids. CDR1 is SGHAT and CDR2 is FQNNGV in the germline V gene. J gave up 2 bases and V 4 bases, and 5 bases lay outside the gene matches. CDR3 sequence reads: CASSSVRGAYNEQFF. The CDR3 nucleotides read TGTGCCAGCAGCTCTGTACGGGGGGCCTACAATGAGCAGTTCTTC. The whole variable domain, filled in from reference TRBV11-2 and TRBJ2-1, reads EAGVAQSPRYKIIEKRQSVAFWCNPISGHATLYWYQQILGQGPKLLIQFQNNGVVDDSQLPKDRFSAERLKGVDSTLKIQPAKLEDSAVYLCASSSVRGAYNEQFFGPGTRLTVL.

This clonotype was observed many times. J is TRBJ2-3 and V is TRBV5-4; no definite D call. Per the germline V gene, CDR1 is SGHNT and CDR2 is YYREEE (reference sequence). V dropped 1 base and J dropped 4 bases, with 7 bases sitting between them. The CDR3 is 13 residues long. In DNA, the CDR3 is TGTGCCAGCAGCTTGTATGGGGCAGATACGCAGTATTTT. This gives the protein CASSLYGADTQYF.

The V and J genes are TRBV29-1 and TRBJ2-1; D is unresolved. Per germline, CDR1 SQVTM and CDR2 ANQGSEA. V lost 4 bases, J lost 7 bases, and 17 bases lay in between. CDR3 size: 14 residues. The CDR3 coding sequence is TGCAGCGTTGTAGGGCTCCCGAGAGCTAATGAGCAGTTCTTC. Its translation is CSVVGLPRANEQFF.

This clonotype showed up many times. The gene calls are TRBV6-6 and TRBJ2-7, with D hard to call. The germline V gene has CDR1 MNHNY and CDR2 SVGAGI (reference sequence). The CDR3 is 13 residues long. Trimming stripped 0 bases from V and 3 bases from J, with 6 bases between. The CDR3 here is CASSYSGFYEQYF. The CDR3 nucleotides are TGTGCCAGCAGTTACTCCGGGTTCTACGAGCAGTACTTC.

This clonotype was detected many times. The V and J genes are TRBV7-9 and TRBJ2-3; TRBD2 aligns across 10 bases. J gave up 0 bases and V 7 bases, and 7 bases lay outside the gene matches. The CDR3 contains 16 residues. Germline V CDR1 and CDR2: SEHNR, FQNEAQ (reference sequence). CDR3 protein: CASNLAGAPSTDTQYF. CDR3 DNA: TGTGCCAGCAACCTAGCGGGGGCTCCGAGCACAGATACGCAGTATTTT.

There are many counts of this clonotype. The chain links TRBV24-1 to TRBJ2-3; D is perhaps TRBD2 (6 bases). The CDR3 spans 15 residues. The germline gives CDR1 KGHDR, CDR2 SFDVKD. Trimming cost V 5 bases and J 2 bases, with 13 bases left between them. The CDR3 here is CATSVRGEATDTQYF. The CDR3 DNA follows: TGTGCCACCAGTGTAAGAGGGGAGGCCACAGATACGCAGTATTTT.

This clonotype was picked up a small number of times. The V and J genes are TRBV11-2 and TRBJ2-1; D might be TRBD1 (6 bases). The CDR3 length is 18 residues. Germline V lookup: CDR1 SGHAT, CDR2 FQNNGV. Trimming pared 0 bases from V and 0 bases from J, leaving 15 bases between. The DNA of the CDR3 is TGTGCCAGCAGCTTAGAGGTGGCAGGGGCACCCTCCTACAATGAGCAGTTCTTC. Protein sequence: CASSLEVAGAPSYNEQFF.

This clonotype was seen ten or more times. The gene calls are TRBV21-1 and TRBJ2-4; TRBD1 reflects the table's D call only, with no check against the DNA. TRBV21-1 is a known pseudogene. The CDR3 contains 14 residues. In DNA form, the CDR3 reads TGTGCCAGCATCCCCCGGGACACCAAAAACATTCAGTACTTC. This translates into CASIPRDTKNIQYF.

The chain recombines TRBV3-1 with TRBJ1-1; 9 bases fit TRBD1. Germline-derived CDR1 and CDR2 are LGHDT and YNNKEL (reference sequence). V trimming: 4 bases; J trimming: 7 bases; junction bases outside the gene matches: 13. The CDR3 totals 16 residues. In DNA, the CDR3 is TGTGCCAGCAGCCTTCGGGGACAGGGTTCTTTCGATGAAGCTTTCTTT. This codes for CASSLRGQGSFDEAFF.

This clonotype was detected ten times or more. The chain couples TRBV6-2 or TRBV6-3 to TRBJ2-5; the D gene is possibly TRBD2 (5 bases). The CDR3 extends over 13 amino acids. V was pared by 6 bases and J by 0 bases, with 8 bases between. Germline values: CDR1 MNHEY, CDR2 SVGEGT. The CDR3 region is CASSRTYQETQYF. CDR3 coding DNA: TGTGCCAGCAGCCGGACTTACCAAGAGACCCAGTACTTC.

This clonotype has at least ten counts. The rearrangement uses TRBV7-6 and TRBJ2-3, with D perhaps being TRBD1 or TRBD2 (5 bases each). Trimming cost V 5 bases and J 6 bases, with 12 bases left between them. The CDR3 is 13 amino acids. Germline V gene data show CDR1 as SGHVS and CDR2 as FNYEAQ. The CDR3 spells CASSRDVRDTQYF. CDR3 DNA: TGTGCCAGCAGCCGGGACGTTCGGGATACGCAGTATTTT.

This clonotype was observed at least ten times. This chain joins TRBV18 and TRBJ2-5; the D is unclear. Deletions cut 4 bases from V and 3 bases from J, with 6 bases between. Germline V gene sequence: CDR1 KGHSH, CDR2 LQKENI. The CDR3 length is 12 residues. CDR3 protein: CASSRAEETQYF. CDR3 bases: TGTGCCAGCTCACGGGCGGAAGAGACCCAGTACTTC.

This clonotype was seen ten or more times. The rearrangement uses TRBV29-1 and TRBJ2-5; D remains ambiguous. The V end lost 1 base, the J end lost 1 base, and 22 bases lay between the germline ends. Per the germline V gene, CDR1 is SQVTM and CDR2 is ANQGSEA. This CDR3 region has 18 residues. The CDR3 nucleotides are TGCAGCGTTGAAGGCCGCCCTGGGCCCACAGTAGGCCAAGAGACCCAGTACTTC. As protein: CSVEGRPGPTVGQETQYF.

This clonotype has at least ten counts. The V gene is TRBV2, the J gene TRBJ2-3, with 16 bases fitting TRBD2. J lost 0 bases, V lost 8 bases, and 8 bases had no gene match. This CDR3 is 18 amino acids long. The germline gives CDR1 SNHLY, CDR2 FYNNEI. The CDR3 region is CASGTGLAGGLSTDTQYF. The CDR3 DNA is TGTGCCAGCGGAACGGGACTAGCGGGGGGGCTTAGCACAGATACGCAGTATTTT.

Ten or more counts support this clonotype. The junction does not match germline at one end; this may be a read error. V gene TRBV6-2 or TRBV6-3 combines with J gene TRBJ1-1; weak D call: TRBD1 (6 bases). Germline V gene data show CDR1 as MNHEY and CDR2 as SVGEGT. The CDR3 runs 13 residues. In DNA, the CDR3 is TGTGCCAGCAGTAGAAACCGGGACACCGAAGCTTTCTTT. This sequence encodes CASSRNRDTEAFF.

The chain employs TRBV20-1 and TRBJ2-7, with 7 bases lining up with TRBD1. Germline CDR1 is DFQATT and CDR2 is SNEGSKA (reference sequence). Germline trimming cut 0 bases from V and 9 bases from J; bases unmatched to any gene: 11. The CDR3 loop spans 14 amino acids. CDR3 nucleotide sequence: TGCAGTGCTAGAGAGGTCCCGCAAAACAGGGGGCAGTACTTC. Its translation: CSAREVPQNRGQYF.

The gene calls are TRBV12-3 or TRBV12-4 and TRBJ1-6; D might be TRBD1 (5 bases). The CDR3 extends over 12 amino acids. V lost 5 bases to trimming and J lost 16 bases, with 15 bases between them. CDR3 bases: TGTGCCAGCAGTACGGGGACTGTAGAGCTCCACTTT. Translating gives CASSTGTVELHF.

This clonotype was recorded at least ten times. This chain links TRBV13 with TRBJ2-7, with D possibly being TRBD1 (6 bases). Germline CDR1 and CDR2: PRHDT and FYEKMQ (reference sequence). The CDR3 spans 14 residues. V was cut by 4 bases and J by 4 bases, with 14 bases left in between. For the CDR3, the DNA is TGTGCCAGCAGCTCAAGACAGGTTGTTTACGAGCAGTACTTC. Its translation is CASSSRQVVYEQYF.

There are many counts of this clonotype. The chain couples TRBV6-2 or TRBV6-3 to TRBJ2-3, with TRBD2 identical over 7 bases. This CDR3 comprises 17 residues. Germline trimming cut 2 bases from V and 4 bases from J; bases unmatched to any gene: 12. CDR1 is MNHEY, CDR2 SVGEGT, per germline. The CDR3 is CASSYMASGDQSDTQYF. CDR3 in DNA: TGTGCCAGCAGTTACATGGCTAGCGGCGATCAATCAGATACGCAGTATTTT.

The V call is TRBV27, the J call TRBJ2-2; possibly TRBD2 for D (5 bases). CDR3 length: 14 residues. V was clipped by 4 bases and J by 5 bases, with 11 bases between them. Germline V gene data show CDR1 as MNHEY and CDR2 as SMNVEV (reference sequence). Here the CDR3 reads CASSWTAGTGELFF. The CDR3 nucleotides read TGTGCCAGCAGTTGGACCGCGGGTACCGGGGAGCTGTTTTTT.

The rearrangement links TRBV9 to TRBJ2-2; no reliable D call. Germline V gene sequence: CDR1 SGDLS, CDR2 YYNGEE. The CDR3 runs to 14 residues. V shed 4 bases and J shed 4 bases, with 11 bases lying between them. CDR3 DNA sequence: TGTGCCAGCAGCCCCCTATTGAGCACCGGGGAGCTGTTTTTT. Its protein product is CASSPLLSTGELFF. Together with reference TRBV9 and TRBJ2-2, the CDR3 gives the full variable domain: DSGVTQTPKHLITATGQRVTLRCSPRSGDLSVYWYQQSLDQGLQFLIQYYNGEERAKGNILERFSAQQFPDLHSELNLSSLELGDSALYFCASSPLLSTGELFFGEGSRLTVL.

The genes are TRBV27 and TRBJ1-5; D gene uncertain. This CDR3 is 17 amino acids long. Germline V lookup: CDR1 MNHEY, CDR2 SMNVEV (reference sequence). The V end lost 2 bases, the J end lost 5 bases, and 19 bases lay between the germline ends. In nucleotides, the CDR3 is TGTGCCAGCAGTTTAGGCCTTCCGACCGAGCTCGATCAGCCCCAGCATTTT. It translates to CASSLGLPTELDQPQHF.

This clonotype has at least ten counts. The chain uses TRBV20-1 and TRBJ2-1; 8 nucleotides line up with TRBD2. V shed 6 bases and J 4 bases; nucleotides not matched to a gene: 8. The CDR3 has 14 amino acids. The V gene's germline CDR1 is DFQATT and CDR2 SNEGSKA (reference sequence). CDR3 bases: TGCAGTGCCTCAAGCGGGAGTAGATACAATGAGCAGTTCTTC. It is translated as CSASSGSRYNEQFF.

This clonotype was counted many times. Here the CDR3 DNA reads TGTGCCAGCAGTTCCGGTTGGTATGGCTACACCTTC. Translated, it gives CASSSGWYGYTF. The chain joins TRBV28 to TRBJ1-2; D ambiguous. This CDR3 region has 12 residues. Germline V gene sequence: CDR1 MDHEN, CDR2 SYDVKM. V was pared by 4 bases and J by 5 bases, with 8 bases between.

The chain carries TRBV21-1 and TRBJ2-1. TRBV21-1 is designated a pseudogene. This CDR3 comprises 11 residues. CDR3 in amino acids: CASSGKVKQFF. CDR3 in DNA: TGTGCCAGCAGCGGTAAGGTGAAGCAGTTCTTC.

The V gene is TRBV24-1, the J gene TRBJ2-1; 8 bases align to TRBD2. V lost 2 bases to trimming and J lost 7 bases; unmatched junction nucleotides: 21. Germline lookup yields CDR1 KGHDR and CDR2 SFDVKD. This CDR3 contains 20 residues. CDR3 sequence reads: CATSDYAGAGGPPTGNEQFF. CDR3 nucleotide sequence: TGTGCCACCAGTGATTACGCAGGGGCGGGAGGCCCCCCTACAGGGAATGAGCAGTTCTTC.

This clonotype has at least ten counts. V and J are TRBV7-9 and TRBJ1-2; possibly TRBD1 for D (6 bases). The CDR3 contains 14 residues. V lost 4 bases and J 3 bases, leaving 12 bases between the germline ends. Germline V gives CDR1 SEHNR, CDR2 FQNEAQ (reference sequence). This CDR3 reads CASSSTGSHYGYTF. In nucleotides, the CDR3 is TGTGCCAGCAGCTCAACAGGGAGTCACTATGGCTACACCTTC. The whole variable domain, remainder taken from reference TRBV7-9 and TRBJ1-2, is DTGVSQNPRHKITKRGQNVTFRCDPISEHNRLYWYRQTLGQGPEFLTYFQNEAQLEKSRLLSDRFSAERPKGSFSTLEIQRTEQGDSAMYLCASSSTGSHYGYTFGSGTRLTVV.

V is TRBV5-1 and J is TRBJ2-7; D gene uncertain. V was shortened by 0 bases and J by 2 bases, with 6 bases between the two germline ends. Germline V lookup: CDR1 SGHRS, CDR2 YFSETQ. This CDR3 contains 13 residues. Here the CDR3 reads CASSLGLTYEQYF. The CDR3 bases are TGCGCCAGCAGCTTGGGCTTAACCTACGAGCAGTACTTC.